The source of this T cell receptor beta chain is a study of identical twins. Study-wide points: Its conclusions, products of cross-sectional statistical analysis, did not come from following the same donors. Twin-shared out-of-frame alpha sequences showed excess low generation probability.

Note on this clonotype: Its specificity is not known.

The CDR3 totals 20 residues. V lost 5 bases, J lost 3 bases, and 15 bases stayed unmatched. CDR1 is LGHNA, CDR2 YNFKEQ, per germline. A universal primer binding site was introduced by template switching. The final cDNA contained unique molecular identifiers. TCRdb re-derived calls from the 5' RACE reads in MiXCR, one entry per CDR3 protein. Among just under 650,000 distinct CDR3 sequences listed, roughly 7.2% were seen once. In addition, the sample was reused for a study of yellow fever vaccine responses in identical twins.

The clonotype was recovered from a young woman in good health. This sequence joins TRBV4-2 and TRBJ2-6; TRBD1 aligns across 11 bases. The specimen sequenced was PBMCs. The CDR3, as DNA: TGTGCCAGCAGCGACTCATCCGGGACAGGGGGTGTTTTTGGGGCCAACGTCCTGACTTTC. Amino acid sequence: CASSDSSGTGGVFGANVLTF.